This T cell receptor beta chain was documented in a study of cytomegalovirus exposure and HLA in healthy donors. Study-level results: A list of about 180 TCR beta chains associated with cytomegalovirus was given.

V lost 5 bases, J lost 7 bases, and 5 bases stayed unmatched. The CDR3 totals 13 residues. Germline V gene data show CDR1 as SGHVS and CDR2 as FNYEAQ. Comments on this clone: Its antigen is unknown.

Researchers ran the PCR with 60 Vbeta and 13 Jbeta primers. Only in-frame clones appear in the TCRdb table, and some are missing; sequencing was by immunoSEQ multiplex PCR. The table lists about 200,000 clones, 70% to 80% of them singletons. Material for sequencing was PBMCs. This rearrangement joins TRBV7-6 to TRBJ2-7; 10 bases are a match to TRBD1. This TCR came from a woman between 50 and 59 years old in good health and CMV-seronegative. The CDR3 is CASSTGQGKEQYF. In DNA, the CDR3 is TGTGCCAGCAGCACGGGACAGGGGAAAGAGCAGTACTTC.